This TCR beta chain was recovered during a study of cytomegalovirus exposure and HLA in healthy donors. Study-level points and caveats: An analysis was carried out at a later point. It showed that HLA-associated TCR beta chains were more clonally expanded than equally common non-associated chains. Per published reports, the classifier diagnosed cytomegalovirus status with high specificity and sensitivity.

As to this clone: Its antigen remains unknown.

The PCR made use of 60 Vbeta and 13 Jbeta primers. The assay was immunoSEQ multiplex PCR, and TCRdb's table has in-frame clones only and misses some. The sample lists about 170,000 clones, approximately 86% seen once, with around 1.5% in the top ten. The ends lost 5 bases at V and 7 bases at J; junction bases unmatched: 17. CDR1 is MRHNA and CDR2 is SNTAGT in the germline V gene. The CDR3 runs to 19 residues. Those who donated were healthy bone marrow donors. The donors, nominally healthy at sampling, likely had unrecorded immune exposures. The source material was PBMCs. The sequence came from a male donor in good health and CMV-seronegative. The V call is TRBV6-4, the J call TRBJ2-1, with TRBD2 matching 13 bases. CDR3 region: CASSPPRTSGGYNPNEQFF. The CDR3 DNA is TGTGCCAGCAGTCCTCCTCGGACTAGCGGGGGATACAACCCGAATGAGCAGTTCTTC.